This T cell receptor beta chain was captured in a study of OX40 agonist ivuxolimab in advanced cancers. Study results and caveats: In the 0.1 to 3.0 mg/kg range, CD4+ and CD8+ blood T cells had expanded clonally by week 6.

This clone came up once. The antigen remains undetermined. Some clones are missing from TCRdb's copy, which holds only in-frame ones; the method was immunoSEQ multiplex PCR. The sample includes about 130,000 clones, 75% to 95% seen only once; the top ten take 1.1%. The germline V gene encodes CDR1 MNHNS and CDR2 SASEGT. The CDR3 sequence is 14 residues long. The V and J ends lost 5 bases and 6 bases, in that order; junction bases with no gene match: 6. The TCR sequence derives from an adult with an advanced solid tumor such as melanoma, head and neck, liver or kidney cancer. The chain is built from TRBV6-1 and TRBJ2-3, with 9 bases fitting TRBD1. The sample here was CD4+ or CD8+ T cells sorted from blood, taken in a trial of the OX40 agonist ivuxolimab. The CDR3, as DNA: TGTGCCAGCAGTAAAAGGACAGGGGCGGATACGCAGTATTTT. Protein sequence: CASSKRTGADTQYF.